The 14 T cell receptor beta chains listed next were all sequenced from one sample in a study of identical twins. MiXCR, run by TCRdb on the 5' RACE reads, gives a single entry per CDR3 protein. The table includes about 890,000 distinct CDR3 sequences, roughly an eighth detected once. These data also formed part of another study, on yellow fever vaccine responses in identical twins.

The source material was PBMCs. The receptors were sampled from a young woman in good health.

Ten or more counts support this clonotype. The chain links TRBV10-3 to TRBJ2-2, with D perhaps TRBD2 (5 bases). This CDR3 is built from 15 residues. The V gene's germline CDR1 is ENHRY and CDR2 SYGVKD. V shed 3 bases and J shed 3 bases, with 11 bases lying between them. The CDR3 is CAISESGRDTGELFF. CDR3 coding DNA: TGTGCCATCAGTGAAAGCGGAAGGGACACCGGGGAGCTGTTTTTT.

The genes are TRBV14 and TRBJ2-7, with D maybe TRBD2 (6 bases). The germline gives CDR1 SGHDN, CDR2 FVKESK. The CDR3 contains 18 residues. The V and J ends lost 1 base and 2 bases respectively, with 21 bases between them. The CDR3 is CASSQVLPGAGTPYEQYV. The CDR3 DNA reads as TGTGCCAGCAGCCAAGTCTTGCCTGGGGCGGGGACCCCCTACGAGCAGTACGTC.

The chain has TRBV20-1 and TRBJ2-7; 11 nucleotides agree with TRBD1. CDR1 DFQATT and CDR2 SNEGSKA come from the germline V gene (reference sequence). This CDR3 has 14 residues. V gave up 3 bases and J gave up 5 bases; unmatched junction bases: 6. The CDR3 DNA reads as TGCAGTGCTAGGGGACAGGGGGAAACCAACGAGCAGTACGTC. Translated: CSARGQGETNEQYV.

The chain recombines TRBV10-3 with TRBJ1-2; no definite D call. CDR3 length equals 12 residues. Per germline, CDR1 ENHRY and CDR2 SYGVKD. Trimming left V 6 bases short and J 8 bases short, with 13 bases between. DNA of the CDR3: TGTGCCATCAGCGACATACCCCGGGGCTACACCTTC. Translated, it gives CAISDIPRGYTF.

This chain connects TRBV7-9 to TRBJ1-1; TRBD1 might be the D (5 bases). Trimming stripped 6 bases from V and 2 bases from J, with 13 bases between. This CDR3 contains 14 residues. Germline V gene sequence: CDR1 SEHNR, CDR2 FQNEAQ (reference sequence). CDR3 sequence (DNA): TGTGCCAGCAGTCACCAGGGCCCTAACACTGAAGCTTTCTTT. It encodes CASSHQGPNTEAFF.

This clonotype has only a few counts. This chain joins TRBV20-1 and TRBJ2-1; 10 nucleotides match TRBD2. The CDR3 length is 19 residues. The V gene's germline CDR1 is DFQATT and CDR2 SNEGSKA (reference sequence). The junction had 14 bases not matched to a gene; V was cut back by 0 bases and J by 3 bases. CDR3 DNA sequence: TGCAGTGCTAGAGATTACGCGGCTAGCGGGGGTCTCGTCTACAATGAGCAGTTCTTC. Amino acids: CSARDYAASGGLVYNEQFF.

This chain connects TRBV6-1 to TRBJ1-6; no definite D call. The V and J ends lost 6 bases and 5 bases respectively, with 11 bases between them. The germline gives CDR1 MNHNS, CDR2 SASEGT. The CDR3 is 14 residues long. CDR3 amino acids: CASSDWEDNSPLHF. DNA for the CDR3: TGTGCCAGCAGCGACTGGGAGGATAATTCACCCCTCCACTTT.

This clonotype was detected only a few times. The chain carries TRBV12-3 or TRBV12-4 and TRBJ2-1; 7 bases fit TRBD1. The trim removed 6 bases at V and 4 bases at J, leaving 9 bases unmatched. This CDR3 contains 15 residues. The CDR3 loop is CASRRGQPKYNEQFF. In DNA, the CDR3 is TGTGCCAGCAGACGGGGACAGCCCAAATACAATGAGCAGTTCTTC.

The chain employs TRBV5-1 and TRBJ1-4; 10 bases are a match to TRBD1. The ends lost 3 bases at V and 7 bases at J; junction bases unmatched: 6. Germline lookup yields CDR1 SGHRS and CDR2 YFSETQ. This CDR3 region has 15 residues. The CDR3 loop reads CASSSLGTGVEKLFF. As DNA, the CDR3 is TGCGCCAGCAGCTCTCTCGGGACAGGGGTTGAAAAACTGTTTTTT. The complete variable domain, with remaining parts taken from reference TRBV5-1 and TRBJ1-4, reads KAGVTQTPRYLIKTRGQQVTLSCSPISGHRSVSWYQQTPGQGLQFLFEYFSETQRNKGNFPGRFSGRQFSNSRSEMNVSTLELGDSALYLCASSSLGTGVEKLFFGSGTQLSVL.

This clonotype was picked up one time. The chain is built from TRBV9 and TRBJ2-1; D perhaps matches TRBD1 (8 bases). CDR1 SGDLS and CDR2 YYNGEE come from the germline V gene. This CDR3 region has 14 residues. Trimming stripped 3 bases from V and 12 bases from J, with 19 bases between. This chain's CDR3 is CASSESTGAGVQFF. The CDR3 DNA reads TGTGCCAGCAGCGAGTCGACAGGGGCGGGGGTGCAGTTCTTC.

This clonotype was seen a few times. This sequence joins TRBV12-3 or TRBV12-4 and TRBJ2-7; perhaps TRBD2 as D (7 bases). V was clipped by 3 bases and J by 5 bases, with 14 bases between them. There are 14 residues in the CDR3. Here the CDR3 reads CASSLGGAVDEQYF. The DNA for the CDR3 is TGTGCCAGCAGTTTGGGGGGGGCCGTAGACGAGCAGTACTTC.

This clonotype appeared a few times. The chain links TRBV4-1 to TRBJ2-7, with D perhaps matching TRBD1 or TRBD2 (5 bases each). Trimming took off 0 bases at V and 1 base at J, with 13 bases between the two ends. The CDR3 is 16 residues long. Germline CDR1 and CDR2: MGHRA and YSYEKL. The CDR3 spells CASSQDVGARSYEQYF. DNA of the CDR3: TGCGCCAGCAGCCAAGATGTCGGGGCGAGGTCCTACGAGCAGTACTTC.

The sample holds a few counts of this clonotype. The CDR3 loop reads CASSFQTSSNEQFF. The CDR3 region has the DNA TGTGCCAGCAGTTTCCAAACTAGCAGCAATGAGCAGTTCTTC. The rearrangement joins TRBV12-3 or TRBV12-4 to TRBJ2-1, with D possibly TRBD2 on 6 matching bases. The V end lost 3 bases, the J end lost 6 bases, and 12 bases lay between the germline ends. This CDR3 is 14 amino acids long.

DNA of the CDR3: TGTGCCAGCAGTTACGATCCTAGCCCGTACAATGAGCAGTTCTTC. Amino acids: CASSYDPSPYNEQFF. The genes are TRBV6-5 and TRBJ2-1; D is possibly TRBD2 (5 bases). The CDR3 spans 15 residues. Germline V gives CDR1 MNHEY, CDR2 SVGAGI. V lost 2 bases, J lost 4 bases, and 12 bases lay in between.